These 15 T cell receptor beta chains came from one sample sequenced in a study of T cell responses to AZD1222 COVID-19 vaccine (dated by TCRdb to about 2021). Library construction relied on the immunoSEQ multiplex PCR assay. TCRdb mirrors the immuneACCESS table, restricted to in-frame sequences. Some clones are absent from its copies; in checked studies, under half trace to an unresolved V gene, and the reason for the others is unknown. This sample lists roughly 150,000 clones; more than 75% were detected once. Approximately 5.3% of the sample is in the top ten clones. The time point label for this specimen denotes: baseline before first vaccination. The sequences come from peripheral blood, collected on day 0 of AZD1222 vaccination. The receptors derive from an adult in good health.

Only one count was recorded for this clone. The chain couples TRBV5-1 to TRBJ1-5; D not certain. Germline assignment: CDR1 SGHRS and CDR2 YFSETQ. V lost 5 bases, J lost 5 bases, and 14 bases lay in between. The length of the CDR3 is 14 residues. The CDR3 sequence is CASSRGPEDQPQHF. The CDR3 DNA reads TGCGCCAGCAGTCGGGGTCCGGAGGATCAGCCCCAGCATTTT.

The rearrangement uses TRBV10-1 and TRBJ1-2; D remains ambiguous. V lost 0 bases, J lost 4 bases, and 9 bases lay in between. The CDR3 runs to 14 residues. CDR1 and CDR2 (germline): WNHNN, SYGVQD (reference sequence). The CDR3 here is CASSESNGFYGYTF. The CDR3 nucleotides are TGCGCCAGCAGTGAGTCGAATGGGTTCTATGGCTACACCTTC.

This rearrangement joins TRBV2 to TRBJ2-3; no clear D gene. CDR3 length equals 12 residues. V lost 6 bases and J lost 8, with 12 bases in between. Germline CDR1 is SNHLY and CDR2 is FYNNEI. CDR3 in DNA: TGTGCCAGCAGCCAATTAGATAGTACGCAGTATTTT. Protein: CASSQLDSTQYF.

CDR3 sequence reads: CASSFGGENTEAFF. CDR3 nucleotide sequence: TGCGCCAGCAGCTTTGGGGGGGAGAACACTGAAGCTTTCTTT. V gene TRBV5-1 combines with J gene TRBJ1-1; TRBD1 is a possible D gene (5 bases). The CDR3 covers 14 residues. The germline gives CDR1 SGHRS, CDR2 YFSETQ. V dropped 2 bases and J dropped 1 base, with 9 bases sitting between them.

The chain links TRBV28 to TRBJ1-6, with 10 bases identical to TRBD1. Looked up from germline, CDR1 is MDHEN and CDR2 is SYDVKM. This CDR3 has 16 residues. The trim removed 1 base at V and 6 bases at J, leaving 3 bases unmatched. The CDR3 DNA sequence: TGTGCCAGCAGTTTATCAGGGACAGGGGTTAATTCACCCCTCCACTTT. This sequence encodes CASSLSGTGVNSPLHF.

V and J are TRBV19 and TRBJ2-7; 10 nucleotides align to TRBD1. CDR1 and CDR2 (germline): LNHDA, SQIVND (reference sequence). This CDR3 comprises 15 residues. J was trimmed by 0 bases and V by 5 bases; bases with no gene match: 4. CDR3 loop: CASSAWDRGSYEQYF. The CDR3 DNA reads TGTGCCAGTAGTGCCTGGGACAGGGGCTCCTACGAGCAGTACTTC.

For the CDR3, the DNA is TGTGCCAGCAGCTTTTCAAGGGCCACACCGAACACTGAAGCTTTCTTT. Translation: CASSFSRATPNTEAFF. This chain uses TRBV7-2 with TRBJ1-1; D gene ambiguous. Germline CDR1 SGHTA, CDR2 FQGNSA. The CDR3 length is 16 residues. V lost 3 bases and J lost 1, with 15 bases in between.

This chain uses TRBV7-2 with TRBJ2-3; 10 positions match TRBD1. V shed 3 bases, J shed 1 base, and the junction held 4 bases outside the gene matches. In germline, CDR1 is SGHTA, CDR2 FQGNSA. This CDR3 has 16 residues. CDR3 protein: CASSFDRGPGTDTQYF. The CDR3 bases are TGTGCCAGCAGCTTTGACAGGGGGCCTGGCACAGATACGCAGTATTTT.

The V and J genes are TRBV11-2 and TRBJ2-7; D ambiguous. The CDR3 totals 18 residues. In germline, CDR1 is SGHAT, CDR2 FQNNGV. The ends were cut back, 0 bases at V and 3 bases at J, with 21 bases in the middle. CDR3 loop: CASSLDYTPHTHLYEQYF. CDR3 coding DNA: TGTGCCAGCAGCTTAGATTATACCCCCCACACCCACCTCTACGAGCAGTACTTC.

The genes are TRBV7-2 and TRBJ2-3; 9 bases match TRBD2. This CDR3 region has 16 residues. J gave up 5 bases and V 4 bases, and 10 bases lay outside the gene matches. Per the germline V gene, CDR1 is SGHTA and CDR2 is FQGNSA. The CDR3 DNA is TGTGCCAGCAGCTCCCCCTTAGGACTAGCGAAAGATACGCAGTATTTT. Amino acid sequence: CASSSPLGLAKDTQYF. Complete variable domain (other parts from reference TRBV7-2 and TRBJ2-3): GAGVSQSPSNKVTEKGKDVELRCDPISGHTALYWYRQSLGQGLEFLIYFQGNSAPDKSGLPSDRFSAERTGGSVSTLTIQRTQQEDSAVYLCASSSPLGLAKDTQYFGPGTRLTVL.

CDR3 sequence reads: CATSPDRIYEQYF. The CDR3 DNA reads as TGTGCCACCAGCCCGGACAGAATCTACGAGCAGTACTTC. This chain uses TRBV15 with TRBJ2-7; D perhaps matches TRBD1 (6 bases). Germline V gene sequence: CDR1 LNHNV, CDR2 YYDKDF (reference sequence). The CDR3 consists of 13 residues. The germline V and J ends were trimmed by 5 bases and 3 bases, with 11 bases remaining between them.

The V call is TRBV5-8, the J call TRBJ1-1; D is possibly TRBD1 (5 bases). This CDR3 spans 12 amino acids. Germline assignment: CDR1 SGHTS and CDR2 YDEGEE. Trimming pared 0 bases from V and 10 bases from J, leaving 10 bases between. CDR3 DNA: TGTGCCAGCAGCTTGGAGGCAGGGCTAGCTTTCTTT. Protein product: CASSLEAGLAFF.

CDR3 loop: CASSQGFVEQFF. DNA for the CDR3: TGTGCCAGCAGCCAAGGGTTTGTTGAGCAGTTCTTC. The chain couples TRBV4-2 to TRBJ2-1; D unclear. V was cut by 1 base and J by 9 bases, with 7 bases left in between. CDR1 and CDR2 from the germline V gene are LGHNA and YNFKEQ. The CDR3 has 12 residues.

The chain has TRBV19 and TRBJ2-3, with TRBD2 identical over 8 bases. J was trimmed by 1 base and V by 5 bases; bases with no gene match: 11. There are 17 residues in the CDR3. In germline, CDR1 is LNHDA, CDR2 SQIVND (reference sequence). As DNA, the CDR3 is TGTGCCAGTAGTTTCACCCTAGCGGGTCTGGGCACAGATACGCAGTATTTT. Its translation is CASSFTLAGLGTDTQYF.

The J gene is TRBJ1-2, the V gene TRBV3-1 (or the pseudogene TRBV3-2); unclear D gene. The germline V gene encodes CDR1 LGHDT and CDR2 YNNKEL (reference sequence). This CDR3 has 17 amino acids. The V end was cut by 0 bases, the J end by 0 bases, with 14 bases between. As DNA, the CDR3 is TGTGCCAGCAGCCAAGACGGGCCAGCCGGGGCTAACTATGGCTACACCTTC. Its translation: CASSQDGPAGANYGYTF.